This record covers a single TCR beta chain. Profiled with immunoSEQ multiplex PCR; TCRdb holds only in-frame clones, not every one. The sample has under 70,000 clones; approximately 88% are singletons. The data were taken from a study of control samples from healthy donors and cancer patients. Germline CDR1 and CDR2: LNHDA and SQIVND (reference sequence). V lost 5 bases to trimming and J lost 7 bases; unmatched junction nucleotides: 1. CDR3 length equals 11 residues. This clonotype originated in a man aged 50-60 years in good health. The sequenced sample consisted of blood. The chain recombines TRBV19 with TRBJ1-1; 7 positions match TRBD1. CDR3 loop: CASSGQVEAFF. The DNA for the CDR3 is TGTGCCAGTAGTGGACAGGTTGAAGCTTTCTTT.